Sequencing of this TCR beta chain was carried out in a study of metastatic and nonmetastatic thyroid tumors. General study findings and limits: It was reportedly found that TCR beta diversity was significantly higher in malignant thyroid tumors than in benign nodules, a difference seen in both blood and tumor samples.

Sample share makes this clone medium-sized. Antigen: not known. Treatment of any kind had been given to no patient before thyroid surgery. TCRdb re-called clones via MiXCR from the PCR reads. The profile covers over 45,000 clones, with around 21% appearing a single time and about 3.8% taken by the ten largest. The germline gives CDR1 SGHRS, CDR2 YFSETQ. The CDR3 has 14 amino acids. V lost 5 bases, J lost 3 bases, and 14 bases lay in between. This chain links TRBV5-1 with TRBJ1-2, with a tentative D call TRBD1 (5 bases). The receptor was isolated from a male donor with papillary thyroid cancer or a benign thyroid nodule (not recorded which). Some clones in this sample may be carry-over from other donors' samples. Sequencing was done on a sample of blood. The DNA for the CDR3 is TGCGCCAGCAGATCTGTGACGACAGACTATGGCTACACCTTC. Translating it yields CASRSVTTDYGYTF.